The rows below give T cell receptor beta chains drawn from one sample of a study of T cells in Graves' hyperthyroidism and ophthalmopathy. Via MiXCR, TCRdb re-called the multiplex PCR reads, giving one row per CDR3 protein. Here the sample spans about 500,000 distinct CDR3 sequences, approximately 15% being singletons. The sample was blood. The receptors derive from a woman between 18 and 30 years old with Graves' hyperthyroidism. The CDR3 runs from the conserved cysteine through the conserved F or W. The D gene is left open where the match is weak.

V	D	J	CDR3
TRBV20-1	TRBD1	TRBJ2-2	CSAARTGLGGELFF
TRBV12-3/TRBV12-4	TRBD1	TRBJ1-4	CASSFWGDRAPNEKLFF
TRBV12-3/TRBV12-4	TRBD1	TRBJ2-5	CASSTGGSSYF
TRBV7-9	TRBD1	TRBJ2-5	CASSLFRQSGTGTSKTQYF
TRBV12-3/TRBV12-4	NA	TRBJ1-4	CASSLRRGPGEKLFF
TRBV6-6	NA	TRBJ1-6	CASSYTGPWEGGSPLHF
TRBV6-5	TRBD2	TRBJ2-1	CASSLGLARYNEQFF
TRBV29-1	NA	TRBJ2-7	CSVVGRSLMGKNEQYF
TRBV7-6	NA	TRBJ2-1	CASSLVLGLEGVGYNEQFF
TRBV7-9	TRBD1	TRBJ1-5	CASSLGTGGNQPRHF
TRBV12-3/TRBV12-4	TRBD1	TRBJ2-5	CASSFGRGLETQYF
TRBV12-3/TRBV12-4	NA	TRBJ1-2	CASTFLDPTFDGYTF
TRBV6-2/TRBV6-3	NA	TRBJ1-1	CAHGRRGGTEAFF
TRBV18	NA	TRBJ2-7	CASSPLSNEQYF
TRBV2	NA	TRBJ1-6	CASSKDSGGMHNSPLHF
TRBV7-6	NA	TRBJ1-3	CASSLNAGNTIYF
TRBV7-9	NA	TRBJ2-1	CASSPPSSSYNEQFF
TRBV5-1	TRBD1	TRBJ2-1	CASSLGGTAYNEQFF
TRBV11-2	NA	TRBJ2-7	CASSFRQSHYEQYF
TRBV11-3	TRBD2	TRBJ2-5	CASSLVGLAGARVETQYF
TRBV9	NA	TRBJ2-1	CASSVVPGNEQFF
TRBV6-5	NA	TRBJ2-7	CASSYSAGTLYEQYF
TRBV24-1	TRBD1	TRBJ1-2	CATSDSLTGSYGYTF
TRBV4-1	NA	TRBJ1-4	CASEPFVSTNEKLFF
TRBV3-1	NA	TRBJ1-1	CASSQGGFEAFF
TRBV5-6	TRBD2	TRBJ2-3	CASSGLAMTDTQYF
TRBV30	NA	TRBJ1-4	CAWRPANEKLFF
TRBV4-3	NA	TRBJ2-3	CASSRLGNTDTQYF
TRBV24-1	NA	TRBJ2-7	CATSDNTGDHLYEQYF
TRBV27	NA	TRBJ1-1	CASRFARAMNTEAFF
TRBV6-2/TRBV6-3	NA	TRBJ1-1	CASSYSALVSPEAFF
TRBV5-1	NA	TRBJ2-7	CASRRGIYEQYF
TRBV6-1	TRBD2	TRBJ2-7	CASRGSGLPPYEQYF
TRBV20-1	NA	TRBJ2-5	CSATNRPLETQYF
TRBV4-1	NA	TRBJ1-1	CASSQDELVRAAEAFF
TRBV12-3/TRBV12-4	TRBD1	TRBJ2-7	CASSLDPGQGAYEQYF
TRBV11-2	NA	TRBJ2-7	CASSLGAAYEQYF
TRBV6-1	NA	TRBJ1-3	CASTWYDGTIYF
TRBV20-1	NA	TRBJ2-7	CSAPYRSSYERYF
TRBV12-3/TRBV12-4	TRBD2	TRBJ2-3	CASRKRGGPGDTQYF
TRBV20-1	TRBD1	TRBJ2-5	CSARVDRSSETQYF
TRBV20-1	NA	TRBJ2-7	CSARESGAYYEQYF
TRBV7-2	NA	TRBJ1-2	CASSLLPGNYGYNF
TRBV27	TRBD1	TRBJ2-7	CASSVTGTGGEQYF
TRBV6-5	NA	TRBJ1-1	CASSYTRVGDTEAFF
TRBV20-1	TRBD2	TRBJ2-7	CSASLRLAGGRVVYEQYF
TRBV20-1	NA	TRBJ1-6	CSARTDTYNSPLHF
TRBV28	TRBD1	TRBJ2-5	CASRYRGPGTAKPRETQYF